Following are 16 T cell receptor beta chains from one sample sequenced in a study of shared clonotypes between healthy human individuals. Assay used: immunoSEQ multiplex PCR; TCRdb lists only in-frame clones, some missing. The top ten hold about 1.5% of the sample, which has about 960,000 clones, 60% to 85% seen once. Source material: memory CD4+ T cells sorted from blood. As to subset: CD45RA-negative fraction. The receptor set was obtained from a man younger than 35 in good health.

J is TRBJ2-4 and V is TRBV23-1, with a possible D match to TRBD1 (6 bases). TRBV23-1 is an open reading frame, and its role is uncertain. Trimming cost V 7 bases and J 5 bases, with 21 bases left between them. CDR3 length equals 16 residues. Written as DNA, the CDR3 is TGCGCCAGCACCCCACGGGGAGACAGGCGACAAAACATTCAGTACTTC. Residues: CASTPRGDRRQNIQYF.

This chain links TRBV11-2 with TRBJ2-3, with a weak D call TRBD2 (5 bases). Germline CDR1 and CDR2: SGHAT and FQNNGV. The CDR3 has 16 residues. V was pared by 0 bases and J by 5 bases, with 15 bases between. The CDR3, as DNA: TGTGCCAGCAGCTTAGATCGTGAGCGGCTTGTAGATACGCAGTATTTT. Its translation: CASSLDRERLVDTQYF. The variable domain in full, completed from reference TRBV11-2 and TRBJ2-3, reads EAGVAQSPRYKIIEKRQSVAFWCNPISGHATLYWYQQILGQGPKLLIQFQNNGVVDDSQLPKDRFSAERLKGVDSTLKIQPAKLEDSAVYLCASSLDRERLVDTQYFGPGTRLTVL.

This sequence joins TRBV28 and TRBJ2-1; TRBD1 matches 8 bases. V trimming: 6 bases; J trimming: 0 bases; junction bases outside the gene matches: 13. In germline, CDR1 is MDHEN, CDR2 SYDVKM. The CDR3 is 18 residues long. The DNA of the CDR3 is TGTGCCAGCAGCCCTACCCGGGACAGGCTAAGCTCCTACAATGAGCAGTTCTTC. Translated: CASSPTRDRLSSYNEQFF.

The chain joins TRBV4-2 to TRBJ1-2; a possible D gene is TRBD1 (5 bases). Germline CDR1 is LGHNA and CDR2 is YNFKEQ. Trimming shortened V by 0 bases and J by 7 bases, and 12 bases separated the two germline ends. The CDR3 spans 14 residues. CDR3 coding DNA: TGTGCCAGCAGCCAAGACCCGGGACGGGGTGGCTACACCTTC. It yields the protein CASSQDPGRGGYTF.

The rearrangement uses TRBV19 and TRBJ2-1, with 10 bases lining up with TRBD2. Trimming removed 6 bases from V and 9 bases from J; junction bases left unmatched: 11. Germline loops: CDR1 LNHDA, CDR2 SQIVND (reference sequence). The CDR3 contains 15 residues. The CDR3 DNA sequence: TGTGCCAGTAGAGTGAGCGGGAGGGGAGAAGGTGAGCAGTTCTTC. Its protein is CASRVSGRGEGEQFF.

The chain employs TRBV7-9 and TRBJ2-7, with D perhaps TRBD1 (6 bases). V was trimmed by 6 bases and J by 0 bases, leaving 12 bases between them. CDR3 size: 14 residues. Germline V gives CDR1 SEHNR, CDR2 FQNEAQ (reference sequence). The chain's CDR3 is CASSQQGRSYEQYF. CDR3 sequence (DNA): TGTGCCAGCAGTCAACAGGGTCGCTCCTACGAGCAGTACTTC.

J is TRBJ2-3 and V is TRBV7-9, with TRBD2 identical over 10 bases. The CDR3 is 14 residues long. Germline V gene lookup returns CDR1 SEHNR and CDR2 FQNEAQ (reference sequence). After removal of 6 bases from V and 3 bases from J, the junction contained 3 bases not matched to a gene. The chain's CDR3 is CASSIAGGTDTQYF. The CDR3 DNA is TGTGCCAGCAGTATAGCGGGAGGAACAGATACGCAGTATTTT.

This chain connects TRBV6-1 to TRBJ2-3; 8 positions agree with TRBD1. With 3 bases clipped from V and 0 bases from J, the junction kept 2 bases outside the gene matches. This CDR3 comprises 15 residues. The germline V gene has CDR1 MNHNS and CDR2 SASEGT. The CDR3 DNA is TGTGCCAGCAGTGATTGGACAGGGAGCACAGATACGCAGTATTTT. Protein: CASSDWTGSTDTQYF.

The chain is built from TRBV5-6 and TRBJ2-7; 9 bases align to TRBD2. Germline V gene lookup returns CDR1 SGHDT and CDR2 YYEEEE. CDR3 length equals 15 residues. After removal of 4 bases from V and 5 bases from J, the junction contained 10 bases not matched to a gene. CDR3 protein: CASSPLSGRSHEQYF. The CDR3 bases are TGTGCCAGCAGCCCTCTAAGCGGGAGGTCCCACGAGCAGTACTTC.

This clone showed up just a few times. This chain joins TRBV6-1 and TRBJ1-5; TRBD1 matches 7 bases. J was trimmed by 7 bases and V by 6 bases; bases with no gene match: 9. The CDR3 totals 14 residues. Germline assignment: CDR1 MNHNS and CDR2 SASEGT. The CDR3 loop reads CASRNRGVGQPQHF. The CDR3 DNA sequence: TGTGCCAGCAGGAACAGGGGTGTGGGGCAGCCCCAGCATTTT.

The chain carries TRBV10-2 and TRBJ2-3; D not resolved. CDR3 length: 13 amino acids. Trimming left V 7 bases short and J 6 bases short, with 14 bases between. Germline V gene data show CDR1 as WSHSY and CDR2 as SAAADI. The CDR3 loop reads CASNHQIGDTQYF. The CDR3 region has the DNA TGCGCCAGCAATCATCAAATCGGGGATACGCAGTATTTT.

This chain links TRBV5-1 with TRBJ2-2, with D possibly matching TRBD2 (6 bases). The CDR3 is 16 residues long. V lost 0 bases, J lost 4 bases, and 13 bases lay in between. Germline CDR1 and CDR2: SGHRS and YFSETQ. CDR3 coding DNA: TGCGCCAGCAGCTTGGAGGGAGGAGGCGGCACCGGGGAGCTGTTTTTT. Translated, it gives CASSLEGGGGTGELFF.

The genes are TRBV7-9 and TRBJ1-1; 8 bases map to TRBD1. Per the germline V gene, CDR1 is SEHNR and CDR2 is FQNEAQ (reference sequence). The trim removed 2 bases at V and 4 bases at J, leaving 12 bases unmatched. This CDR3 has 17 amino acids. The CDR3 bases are TGTGCCAGCAGCTTAATTGCAGGGGGCGCTTCTAGCACTGAAGCTTTCTTT. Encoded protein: CASSLIAGGASSTEAFF.

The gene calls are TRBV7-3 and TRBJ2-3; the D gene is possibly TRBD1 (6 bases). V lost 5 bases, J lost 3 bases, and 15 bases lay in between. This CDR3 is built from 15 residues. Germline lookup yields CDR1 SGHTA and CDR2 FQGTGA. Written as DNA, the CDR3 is TGTGCCAGCAGCCCTACAGGGATCGCAACAGATACGCAGTATTTT. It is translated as CASSPTGIATDTQYF.

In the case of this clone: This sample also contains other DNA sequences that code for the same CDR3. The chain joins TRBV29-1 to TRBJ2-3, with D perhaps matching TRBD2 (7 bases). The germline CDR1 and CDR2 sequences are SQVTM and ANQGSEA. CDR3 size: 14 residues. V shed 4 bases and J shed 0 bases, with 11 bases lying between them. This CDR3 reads CSVVGGGSTDTQYF. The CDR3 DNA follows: TGCAGCGTTGTTGGGGGGGGCAGCACAGATACGCAGTATTTT.

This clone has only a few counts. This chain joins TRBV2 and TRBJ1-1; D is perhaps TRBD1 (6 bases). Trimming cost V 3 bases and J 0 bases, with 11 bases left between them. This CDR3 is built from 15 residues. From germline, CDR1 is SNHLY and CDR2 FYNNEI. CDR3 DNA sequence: TGTGCCAGCAGTGAGTTGGGACAACTGAACACTGAAGCTTTCTTT. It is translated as CASSELGQLNTEAFF.